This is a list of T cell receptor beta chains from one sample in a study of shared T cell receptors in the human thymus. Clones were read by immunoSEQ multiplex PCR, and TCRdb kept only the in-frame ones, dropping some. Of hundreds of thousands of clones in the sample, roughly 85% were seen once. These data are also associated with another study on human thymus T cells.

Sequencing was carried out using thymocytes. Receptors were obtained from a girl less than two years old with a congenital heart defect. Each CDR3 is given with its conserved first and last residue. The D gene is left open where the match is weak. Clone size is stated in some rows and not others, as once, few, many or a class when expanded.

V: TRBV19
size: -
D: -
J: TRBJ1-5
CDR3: CASLGGMHQPQHF
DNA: TGTGCCAGTCTCGGAGGGATGCATCAGCCCCAGCATTTT

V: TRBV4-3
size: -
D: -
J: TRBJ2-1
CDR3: CASSQDIAGPPYNEQFF
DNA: TGCGCCAGCAGCCAAGATATTGCGGGGCCCCCATACAATGAGCAGTTCTTC

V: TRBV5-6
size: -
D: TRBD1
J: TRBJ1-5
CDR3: CASSLADRKDQPQHF
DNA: TGTGCCAGCAGCTTGGCGGACAGGAAGGATCAGCCCCAGCATTTT

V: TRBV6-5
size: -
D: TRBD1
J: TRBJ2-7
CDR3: CASSRTGGADEQYF
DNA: TGTGCCAGCAGTAGGACAGGGGGCGCGGACGAGCAGTACTTC

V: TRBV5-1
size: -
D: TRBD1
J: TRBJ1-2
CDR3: CASSRPGQGVGYTF
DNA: TGCGCCAGCAGCAGGCCGGGACAGGGTGTGGGCTACACCTTC

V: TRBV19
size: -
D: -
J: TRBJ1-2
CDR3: CASNQGQGANYGYTF
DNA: TGTGCCAGTAATCAGGGGCAGGGAGCTAACTATGGCTACACCTTC

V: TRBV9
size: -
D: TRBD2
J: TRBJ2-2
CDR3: CASRKSRSGGTGELFF
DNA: TGTGCCAGCAGAAAAAGTCGTAGCGGGGGTACCGGGGAGCTGTTTTTT

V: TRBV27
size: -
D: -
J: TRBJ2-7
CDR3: CASRSTEGHYSYEQYF
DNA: TGTGCCAGCAGGTCCACGGAAGGCCACTACTCCTACGAGCAGTACTTC

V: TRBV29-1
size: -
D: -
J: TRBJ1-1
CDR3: CSGRDTEAFF
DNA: TGCAGCGGGCGGGACACTGAAGCTTTCTTT

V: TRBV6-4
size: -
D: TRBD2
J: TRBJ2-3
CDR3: CASSAGTSGGRGDTQYF
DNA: TGTGCCAGCAGCGCGGGGACTAGCGGGGGCCGAGGGGATACGCAGTATTTT

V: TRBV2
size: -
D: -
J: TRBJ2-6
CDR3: CAVQDYVGSANVLTF
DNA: TGTGCCGTACAGGACTACGTAGGGTCGGCCAACGTCCTGACTTTC

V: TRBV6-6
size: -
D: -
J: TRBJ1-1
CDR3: CASSYFAGTEAFF
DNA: TGTGCCAGCAGTTACTTTGCCGGCACTGAAGCTTTCTTT

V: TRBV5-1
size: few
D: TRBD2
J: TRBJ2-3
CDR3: CASSLSRKPSGGAGDTQYF
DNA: TGCGCCAGCAGCTTGTCTCGAAAGCCTAGCGGGGGGGCCGGAGATACGCAGTATTTT

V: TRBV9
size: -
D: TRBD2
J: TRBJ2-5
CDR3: CASSDDASAGGPDAQYF
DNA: TGTGCCAGCAGCGATGACGCCTCAGCGGGGGGGCCTGACGCCCAGTACTTC

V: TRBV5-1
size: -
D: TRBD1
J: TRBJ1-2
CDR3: CASNLRTGLNYGYTF
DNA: TGCGCCAGCAACTTGCGGACAGGACTGAACTATGGCTACACCTTC

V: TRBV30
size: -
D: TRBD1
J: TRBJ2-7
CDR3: CAWTQTGQGGEQYF
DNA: TGTGCCTGGACACAAACCGGACAGGGAGGCGAGCAGTACTTC

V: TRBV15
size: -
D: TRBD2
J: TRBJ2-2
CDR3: CATSAGVTGELFF
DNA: TGTGCCACCAGCGCGGGGGTTACCGGGGAGCTGTTTTTT

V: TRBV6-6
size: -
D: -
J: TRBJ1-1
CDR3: CASTWTGKAFF
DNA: TGTGCCAGCACCTGGACGGGGAAAGCTTTCTTT

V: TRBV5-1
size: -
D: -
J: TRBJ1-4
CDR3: CASSLLQGTEKLFF
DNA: TGCGCCAGCAGCTTACTACAGGGCACGGAAAAACTGTTTTTT

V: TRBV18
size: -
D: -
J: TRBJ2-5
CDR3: CASSPRVGVEETQYF
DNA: TGTGCCAGCTCACCCCGGGTAGGGGTAGAGGAGACCCAGTACTTC

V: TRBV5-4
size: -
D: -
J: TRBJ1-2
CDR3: CASSLEGTTLPGGYTF
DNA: TGTGCCAGCAGCTTGGAGGGGACAACTCTTCCTGGAGGCTACACCTTC

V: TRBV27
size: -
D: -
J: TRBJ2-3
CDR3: CASSKWSWADTQYF
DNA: TGTGCCAGCAGTAAGTGGAGTTGGGCAGATACGCAGTATTTT

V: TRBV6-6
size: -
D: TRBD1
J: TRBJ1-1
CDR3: CASSSGQGSNTEAFF
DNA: TGTGCCAGCAGTTCGGGACAGGGCTCGAACACTGAAGCTTTCTTT

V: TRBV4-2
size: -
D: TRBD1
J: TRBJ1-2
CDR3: CASSHPGDRGRQWRTF
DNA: TGTGCCAGCAGCCACCCGGGGGACAGGGGGCGACAATGGAGGACCTTC

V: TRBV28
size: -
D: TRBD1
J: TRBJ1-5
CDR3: CATTSFSSGQGHNQPQHF
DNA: TGTGCCACCACCTCTTTTAGTTCGGGACAGGGGCATAATCAGCCCCAGCATTTT

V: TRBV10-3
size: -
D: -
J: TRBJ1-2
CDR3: CAISESLGARRYGYTF
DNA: TGTGCCATCAGTGAGTCGTTAGGGGCAAGGCGCTATGGCTACACCTTC

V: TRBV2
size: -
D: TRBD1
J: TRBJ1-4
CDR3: CASGVTGRATNEKLFF
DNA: TGTGCCAGCGGGGTGACAGGGAGAGCAACTAATGAAAAACTGTTTTTT

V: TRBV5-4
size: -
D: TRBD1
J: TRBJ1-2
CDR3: CASSLDIRDRDFYGYTF
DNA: TGTGCCAGCAGCTTGGATATCCGGGACAGGGACTTCTATGGCTACACCTTC

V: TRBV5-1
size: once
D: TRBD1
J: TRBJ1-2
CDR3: CASSPTGTGSFCGYTF
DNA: TGCGCCAGCAGCCCGACCGGGACAGGGAGTTTTTGTGGCTACACCTTC

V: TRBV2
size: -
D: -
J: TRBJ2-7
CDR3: CASRCPPGTRSYEQYF
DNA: TGTGCCAGCAGGTGCCCTCCCGGGACAAGATCCTACGAGCAGTACTTC

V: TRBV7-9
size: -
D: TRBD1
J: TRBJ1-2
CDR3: CASSSTGDYGYTF
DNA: TGTGCCAGCAGTTCGACAGGGGACTATGGCTACACCTTC